Listed here are 10 T cell receptor beta chains from one sample, sequenced in a study of T cells in Graves' hyperthyroidism and ophthalmopathy. What was amplified from RNA transcripts were TCR beta CDR3 regions. The TCR CDR3 first-round RT-PCR relied on the HTBI primer set. One entry per CDR3 protein results from TCRdb running MiXCR on the multiplex PCR reads. The table records under 300,000 distinct CDR3 sequences, 20% to 25% of them present only once. Material for sequencing was blood. Every receptor here comes from a man aged 25 to 45 with Graves' ophthalmopathy.

This chain uses TRBV6-5 with TRBJ1-5; no definite D call. The CDR3 runs 15 residues. The V gene's germline CDR1 is MNHEY and CDR2 SVGAGI. Trimming left V 0 bases short and J 0 bases short, with 6 bases between. Here the CDR3 reads CASSYSGGSNQPQHF. The CDR3 DNA follows: TGTGCCAGCAGTTACTCGGGAGGTAGCAATCAGCCCCAGCATTTT.

The J gene is TRBJ2-1, the V gene TRBV29-1; 7 nucleotides align to TRBD2. The CDR3 is 11 residues long. Germline CDR1 and CDR2: SQVTM and ANQGSEA. J gave up 10 bases and V 5 bases, and 5 bases lay outside the gene matches. The CDR3 DNA sequence: TGCAGCGTTTCGCGGGGAGGGGAGCAGTTCTTC. It is translated as CSVSRGGEQFF.

There are many counts of this clonotype. This chain links TRBV30 with TRBJ2-7; D is undetermined. The V gene's germline CDR1 is GTSNPN and CDR2 SVGIG (reference sequence). The V end lost 0 bases, the J end lost 3 bases, and 6 bases lay between the germline ends. The CDR3 length is 12 residues. CDR3 sequence: CAWSVGYYEQYF. The CDR3 DNA reads TGTGCCTGGAGTGTGGGGTACTACGAGCAGTACTTC. The whole variable domain, filled in from reference TRBV30 and TRBJ2-7, reads SQTIHQWPATLVQPVGSPLSLECTVEGTSNPNLYWYRQAAGRGLQLLFYSVGIGQISSEVPQNLSASRPQDRQFILSSKKLLLSDSGFYLCAWSVGYYEQYFGPGTRLTVT.

This clonotype was recorded a few times. The chain combines TRBV29-1 with TRBJ1-2; D is unresolved. CDR3 size: 15 residues. V lost 3 bases and J lost 4, with 18 bases in between. Germline V gene lookup returns CDR1 SQVTM and CDR2 ANQGSEA. The CDR3 DNA is TGCAGCGTTGATAGGGTCCCCTCCTCCTCCTATGGCTACACCTTC. Translated, it gives CSVDRVPSSSYGYTF.

The rearrangement uses TRBV19 and TRBJ2-3; the D gene is possibly TRBD1 (5 bases). Trimming pared 1 base from V and 6 bases from J, leaving 8 bases between. The CDR3 extends over 13 amino acids. Germline CDR1 and CDR2: LNHDA and SQIVND (reference sequence). The CDR3 DNA sequence: TGTGCCAGTAGTATAGCCCAGGGTGATACGCAGTATTTT. Translation gives CASSIAQGDTQYF.

The CDR3 sequence is CASRRSTGGDQPQHF. The DNA of the CDR3 is TGTGCCAGCAGGCGCTCGACAGGGGGCGATCAGCCCCAGCATTTT. The rearrangement uses TRBV12-3 or TRBV12-4 and TRBJ1-5; the match to TRBD1 covers 10 bases. V shed 6 bases, J shed 5 bases, and the junction held 7 bases outside the gene matches. This CDR3 comprises 15 residues.

The sample holds many counts of this clonotype. The chain combines TRBV20-1 with TRBJ2-2, with D perhaps matching TRBD1 (5 bases). The germline V gene has CDR1 DFQATT and CDR2 SNEGSKA (reference sequence). There are 14 residues in the CDR3. The germline V and J ends were trimmed by 0 bases and 6 bases, with 11 bases remaining between them. Here the CDR3 reads CSARDQQGAGELFF. CDR3 bases: TGCAGTGCTAGAGATCAGCAGGGCGCCGGGGAGCTGTTTTTT.

At least ten counts were recorded for this clonotype. This rearrangement joins TRBV30 to TRBJ2-2; D uncertain. The CDR3 runs 12 residues. The V end lost 4 bases, the J end lost 7 bases, and 10 bases lay between the germline ends. Germline V gene lookup returns CDR1 GTSNPN and CDR2 SVGIG (reference sequence). The chain's CDR3 is CAWKSVYGELFF. The DNA of the CDR3 is TGTGCCTGGAAGAGCGTATACGGGGAGCTGTTTTTT.

The sample holds one count of this clonotype. Since a much larger clone is just one base distant, this may be a read error. The chain joins TRBV28 to TRBJ1-2, with unresolved D. Germline CDR1 and CDR2: MDHEN and SYDVKM. The CDR3 has 17 amino acids. V was trimmed by 10 bases and J by 4 bases, leaving 28 bases between them. CDR3 bases: TGTGCCAACAGCACCCAGAGCTCCCCGGGAACCCCCTATGGCTACACCTTC. It translates to CANSTQSSPGTPYGYTF.

There are many counts of this clonotype. The chain carries TRBV12-3 or TRBV12-4 and TRBJ2-7, with 13 bases lining up with TRBD2. J gave up 4 bases and V 6 bases, and 9 bases lay outside the gene matches. The CDR3 sequence is 16 residues long. The CDR3 DNA sequence: TGTGCCAGCAGCCCCTTGGGACTAGCGGGAAAATACGAGCAGTACTTC. Residues: CASSPLGLAGKYEQYF.